This TCR beta chain was profiled in a study of T-cell reconstitution after alpha-beta-depleted transplantation in children. This CDR3 region has 16 residues. V lost 1 base to trimming and J lost 5 bases, with 18 bases between them. Germline CDR1 reads SGHTA; CDR2 reads FQGNSA. Unique molecular identifiers were used to barcode this TCRbeta library. Each CDR3 protein gets one entry after TCRdb re-called the PCR reads with MiXCR. There are approximately 400,000 distinct CDR3 sequences in the sample; approximately 10% occur only once, and approximately 5% lies in the top ten. This receptor was taken from a human donor who donated a stem cell graft to a child with acute myeloid leukemia. The chain combines TRBV7-2 with TRBJ2-7; TRBD2 is a possible D gene (7 bases). Sequenced material: PBMCs from the stem cell graft donor, taken from the stem cell graft. CDR3: CASSLVGGGAGNEQYF. The CDR3 nucleotides are TGTGCCAGCAGCTTAGTAGGGGGGGGCGCCGGCAACGAGCAGTACTTC.